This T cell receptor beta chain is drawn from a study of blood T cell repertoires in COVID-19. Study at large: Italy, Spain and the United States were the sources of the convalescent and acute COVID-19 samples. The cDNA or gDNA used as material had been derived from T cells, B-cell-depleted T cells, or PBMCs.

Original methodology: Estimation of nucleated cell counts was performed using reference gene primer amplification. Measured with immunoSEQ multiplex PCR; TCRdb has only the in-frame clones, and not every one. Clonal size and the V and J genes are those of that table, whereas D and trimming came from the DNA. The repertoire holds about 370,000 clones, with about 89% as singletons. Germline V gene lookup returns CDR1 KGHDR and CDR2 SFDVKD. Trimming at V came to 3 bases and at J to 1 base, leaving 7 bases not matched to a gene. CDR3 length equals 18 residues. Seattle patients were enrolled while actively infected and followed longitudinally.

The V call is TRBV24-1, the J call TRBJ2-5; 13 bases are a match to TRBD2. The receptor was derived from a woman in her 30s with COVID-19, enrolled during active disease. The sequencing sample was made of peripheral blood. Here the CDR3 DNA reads TGTGCCACCAGTGATCCCGGGACTAGCGGGACCTTCCAAGAGACCCAGTACTTC. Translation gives CATSDPGTSGTFQETQYF.